The 11 T cell receptor beta chains below all came from one sample that was sequenced in a study of cytomegalovirus exposure and HLA in healthy donors. Researchers ran the PCR with 60 Vbeta and 13 Jbeta primers. Only in-frame clones appear in the TCRdb table, and some are missing; sequencing was by immunoSEQ multiplex PCR. The sample includes under 150,000 clones, about 78% seen only once; the top ten take 2.9%. Material: PBMCs. Source of these receptors: a human donor in good health.

V and J are TRBV7-9 and TRBJ1-2; D unresolved. CDR3 length: 14 residues. CDR1 and CDR2 (germline): SEHNR, FQNEAQ (reference sequence). V dropped 3 bases and J dropped 1 base, with 9 bases sitting between them. As DNA, the CDR3 is TGTGCCAGCAGCTTGAATCGGGGTAACTATGGCTACACCTTC. Encoded protein: CASSLNRGNYGYTF.

The gene calls are TRBV29-1 and TRBJ2-3, with no clear D. The CDR3 has 12 residues. Trimming shortened V by 2 bases and J by 3 bases, and 6 bases separated the two germline ends. Germline V gives CDR1 SQVTM, CDR2 ANQGSEA. CDR3 DNA sequence: TGCAGCGTTGAATACGGTACAGATACGCAGTATTTT. It translates to CSVEYGTDTQYF.

This chain connects TRBV5-4 to TRBJ2-3; 7 nucleotides align to TRBD1. V was clipped by 4 bases and J by 4 bases; unmatched bases: 3. The CDR3 sequence is 13 residues long. Looked up from germline, CDR1 is SGHNT and CDR2 is YYREEE (reference sequence). CDR3 nucleotide sequence: TGTGCCAGCAGCACCACAGGGGCAGATACGCAGTATTTT. Its protein is CASSTTGADTQYF.

This clone was found a few times. The chain combines TRBV6-1 with TRBJ2-7; the match to TRBD1 covers 7 bases. The CDR3 loop spans 15 amino acids. The J segment lost 1 base and the V segment lost 6 bases, leaving 9 bases of the junction unmatched. CDR1 and CDR2 (germline): MNHNS, SASEGT. The DNA of the CDR3 is TGTGCCAGCAGAAGCACTTCGACAGGGTCCTACGAGCAGTACTTC. Its protein is CASRSTSTGSYEQYF.

The chain joins TRBV5-6 to TRBJ1-5; the match to TRBD1 covers 7 bases. V shed 2 bases and J 3 bases; nucleotides not matched to a gene: 5. In germline, CDR1 is SGHDT, CDR2 YYEEEE. This CDR3 is built from 15 residues. The CDR3 DNA follows: TGTGCCAGCAGCTTCTGGGGACAGATCAATCAGCCCCAGCATTTT. This encodes CASSFWGQINQPQHF.

This rearrangement joins TRBV7-2 to TRBJ1-3, with 10 bases that match TRBD1. Per germline, CDR1 SGHTA and CDR2 FQGNSA. Losses at the gene ends were 5 bases for V and 6 bases for J; bases not matched to a gene: 10. The CDR3 covers 16 residues. The CDR3 sequence is CASSTGTGVGQNTIYF. CDR3 in DNA: TGTGCCAGCAGCACTGGGACAGGGGTTGGCCAAAACACCATATATTTT. The whole variable domain, filled in from reference TRBV7-2 and TRBJ1-3, reads GAGVSQSPSNKVTEKGKDVELRCDPISGHTALYWYRQSLGQGLEFLIYFQGNSAPDKSGLPSDRFSAERTGGSVSTLTIQRTQQEDSAVYLCASSTGTGVGQNTIYFGEGSWLTVV.

V usage is TRBV28 and J usage is TRBJ1-3, with TRBD1 matching 10 bases. The V segment lost 7 bases and the J segment 7 bases; nucleotides outside the gene matches: 16. Looked up from germline, CDR1 is MDHEN and CDR2 is SYDVKM. The CDR3 spans 17 residues. CDR3 sequence (DNA): TGTGCCAGCAAGGGACAGGGGTCTCCGCTACGAAGGAACACCATATATTTT. Its protein is CASKGQGSPLRRNTIYF.

V usage is TRBV6-5 and J usage is TRBJ1-2; D is unclear. CDR1 is MNHEY, CDR2 SVGAGI, per germline. The length of the CDR3 is 13 residues. The V end lost 5 bases, the J end lost 0 bases, and 7 bases lay between the germline ends. The CDR3 bases are TGTGCCAGCAGTGAAACAGCTAACTATGGCTACACCTTC. It is translated as CASSETANYGYTF.

V and J are TRBV19 and TRBJ1-5; 7 positions agree with TRBD1. CDR1 is LNHDA, CDR2 SQIVND, per germline (reference sequence). The CDR3 length is 15 residues. The V segment lost 5 bases and the J segment 4 bases; nucleotides outside the gene matches: 8. Written as DNA, the CDR3 is TGTGCCAGTAGTTCAAAGGACAGGTTAAATCAGCCCCAGCATTTT. Its protein is CASSSKDRLNQPQHF.

The genes are TRBV10-3 and TRBJ1-1, with D possibly matching TRBD1 (6 bases). This CDR3 region has 13 residues. V lost 10 bases and J lost 2, with 14 bases in between. The germline CDR1 and CDR2 sequences are ENHRY and SYGVKD. For the CDR3, the DNA is TGTGCCACCTACAGGGAGCCTAACACTGAAGCTTTCTTT. Protein product: CATYREPNTEAFF.

The genes are TRBV5-1 and TRBJ2-1, with 8 bases lining up with TRBD1. Germline CDR1 SGHRS, CDR2 YFSETQ. The trim removed 4 bases at V and 0 bases at J, leaving 15 bases unmatched. The CDR3 length is 19 residues. The CDR3 reads CASSPSGTGPGSSYNEQFF. DNA of the CDR3: TGCGCCAGCAGCCCCTCCGGGACAGGCCCTGGGAGCTCCTACAATGAGCAGTTCTTC.